This TCR beta chain comes out of a study of identical twins' blood T cells. This clonotype showed up just a few times. Germline CDR1 and CDR2: SQVTM and ANQGSEA. V was cut by 2 bases and J by 0 bases, with 5 bases left in between. This CDR3 is built from 13 residues. TCRdb independently ran MiXCR on the 5' RACE reads; one entry per CDR3 protein. This table has 300,000 to 450,000 distinct CDR3 sequences, 25% to 35% appearing once. The donors were healthy female monozygous twins, three pairs in total. This TCR came from a woman aged 18 to 49 in good health. The chain combines TRBV29-1 with TRBJ1-3; no definite D call. The sequencing sample was made of PBMCs. DNA of the CDR3: TGCAGCGTTGAATATAGCTCTGGAAACACCATATATTTT. This encodes CSVEYSSGNTIYF.